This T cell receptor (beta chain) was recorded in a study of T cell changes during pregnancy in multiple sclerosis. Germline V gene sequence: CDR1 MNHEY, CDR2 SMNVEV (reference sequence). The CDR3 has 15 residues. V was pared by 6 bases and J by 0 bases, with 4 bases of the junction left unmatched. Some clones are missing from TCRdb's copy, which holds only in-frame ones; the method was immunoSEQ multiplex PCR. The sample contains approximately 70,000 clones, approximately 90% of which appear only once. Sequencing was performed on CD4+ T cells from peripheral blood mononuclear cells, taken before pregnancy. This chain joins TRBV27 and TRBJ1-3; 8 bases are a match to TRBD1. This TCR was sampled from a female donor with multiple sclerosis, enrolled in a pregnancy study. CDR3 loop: CASRGTGSSGNTIYF. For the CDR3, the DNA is TGTGCCAGCAGGGGGACAGGAAGCTCTGGAAACACCATATATTTT.